Listed below are T cell receptor beta chains from one sample, sequenced in a study of blood T cell repertoires in COVID-19. Data came from immunoSEQ multiplex PCR; TCRdb stores just in-frame clones and leaves some out. The sample lists 75,000 to 100,000 clones, more than 75% occurring once. Material for sequencing was peripheral blood. These receptors originate from a human donor in a cohort sampled during active COVID-19. Both conserved end residues are part of each CDR3. Fields, in order: D gene, clone size, V gene, J gene, CDR3 protein, CDR3 DNA. D genes are given only for firm matches. Clone size appears in some rows only: once, few, many, or a class for an expanded clone.

.	few	TRBV23-1	TRBJ1-3	CASSRLTDTGNTIYF	TGCGCCAGCAGTCGATTGACAGATACTGGAAACACCATATATTTT
.	.	TRBV2	TRBJ1-2	CAGEAGTTNYGYTF	TGTGCCGGAGAGGCAGGGACTACTAACTATGGCTACACCTTC
TRBD1	.	TRBV5-1	TRBJ2-1	CASSQQGVYNEQFF	TGCGCCAGCAGTCAACAGGGGGTTTACAATGAGCAGTTCTTC
TRBD1	few	TRBV10-3	TRBJ1-2	CAIGTGANYGYTF	TGTGCCATCGGGACAGGTGCTAACTATGGCTACACCTTC
.	.	TRBV29-1	TRBJ1-4	CSVAAGASEKLFF	TGCAGCGTTGCCGCAGGGGCGAGCGAAAAACTGTTTTTT
TRBD1	few	TRBV10-2	TRBJ2-5	CASSGTGPQETQYF	TGCGCCAGCAGTGGGACAGGGCCCCAAGAGACCCAGTACTTC
.	few	TRBV19	TRBJ2-7	CASSPRREEQYF	TGTGCCAGTAGTCCCCGGCGGGAAGAGCAGTACTTC
.	.	TRBV25-1	TRBJ1-1	CASNSHQGAFF	TGTGCCAGCAACTCACATCAGGGGGCTTTCTTT
.	.	TRBV6-5	TRBJ1-3	CASSPSGVGNTIYF	TGTGCCAGCAGTCCCTCCGGGGTTGGAAACACCATATATTTT
TRBD1	.	TRBV13	TRBJ2-3	CASSGTGLSTDTQYF	TGTGCCAGCAGCGGGACAGGGCTCAGCACAGATACGCAGTATTTT
.	.	TRBV9	TRBJ2-3	CASSVAGNADTQYF	TGTGCCAGCAGCGTAGCAGGGAACGCAGATACGCAGTATTTT
.	.	TRBV27	TRBJ2-4	CASSYRTETKNIQYF	TGTGCCAGCAGTTATAGGACAGAAACCAAAAACATTCAGTACTTC
TRBD2	.	TRBV2	TRBJ2-3	CATAIGGSSTDTQYF	TGTGCCACGGCCATCGGGGGGTCGAGCACAGATACGCAGTATTTT
.	.	TRBV3-1/TRBV3-2	TRBJ2-1	CASSQDLGRDRDNEQFF	TGTGCCAGCAGCCAAGATTTGGGCAGGGATAGGGACAATGAGCAGTTCTTC
.	.	TRBV30	TRBJ1-4	CAWSTQGVEKLFF	TGTGCCTGGTCAACTCAGGGTGTCGAAAAACTGTTTTTT
.	.	TRBV5-5	TRBJ2-5	CASSAGPGQEETQYF	TGTGCCAGCAGCGCCGGACCGGGACAAGAGGAGACCCAGTACTTC
TRBD2	few	TRBV9	TRBJ2-7	CASSVAGRGYEQYF	TGTGCCAGCAGCGTAGCCGGGAGGGGTTACGAGCAGTACTTC
.	.	TRBV5-5	TRBJ1-1	CASSVLQGMNTEAFF	TGTGCCAGCAGCGTCTTGCAGGGGATGAACACTGAAGCTTTCTTT
TRBD1	.	TRBV7-6	TRBJ1-3	CASSLAGQGNTIYF	TGTGCCAGCAGCTTGGCGGGACAGGGAAACACCATATATTTT
.	few	TRBV5-1	TRBJ2-5	CASSWLGAQETQYF	TGCGCCAGCAGCTGGCTAGGGGCCCAAGAGACCCAGTACTTC
.	.	TRBV6-5	TRBJ2-3	CATSGSAGSDTQYF	TGTGCCACCTCCGGGTCTGCGGGCTCAGATACGCAGTATTTT
.	once	TRBV27	TRBJ2-1	CASRRPRGHNEQFF	TGTGCCAGCAGGCGACCCCGGGGTCACAATGAGCAGTTCTTC